The clone carrying this TCR beta chain is a singleton in its sample. Antigen unknown. The data derive from a study of shared clonotypes between healthy human individuals. Across the study: Donors consisted of two women and a few men between 18 and 49.

CDR1 and CDR2 (germline): MDHEN, SYDVKM. The CDR3 has 13 amino acids. V lost 4 bases and J lost 3; bases outside the gene matches: 3. Method: immunoSEQ multiplex PCR; TCRdb's copy keeps in-frame clones and lacks some. The sample lists roughly 2,300,000 clones, roughly 90% seen once, with roughly 0.34% in the top ten. Whole-study findings and limits: Clonotype sharing levels among donors were expected to vary with sequencing depth. Clonotypes that were shared across a few donors made up about 5.1% of naive CD4 clonotypes. Blood was the only sampled material, and tissue repertoires likely differ.

Sequenced sample: naive CD4+ T cells from PBMCs. Subset defined: CD45RA+ positively selected. The receptor was derived from a man aged 18 to 30 in good health. Some clones in this sample may be carry-over from other donors' samples. This chain links TRBV28 with TRBJ2-7; 7 bases fit TRBD2. The chain's CDR3 is CASSSGDYYEQYF. In DNA form, the CDR3 reads TGTGCCAGCAGTTCCGGGGACTACTACGAGCAGTACTTC. The full variable domain, rest sourced from reference TRBV28 and TRBJ2-7, is DVKVTQSSRYLVKRTGEKVFLECVQDMDHENMFWYRQDPGLGLRLIYFSYDVKMKEKGDIPEGYSVSREKKERFSLILESASTNQTSMYLCASSSGDYYEQYFGPGTRLTVT.